This is a list of T cell receptor beta chains from one sample in a study of human T cells and chemical hapten exposure. TCRdb called the RACE reads again in MiXCR, with one record for every CDR3 protein. The table records about 77,000 distinct CDR3 sequences, around 9.3% of them present only once. Sequenced: whole blood. These receptors were collected from a female donor in good health. Some clones in this sample may be carry-over from other donors' samples. Both conserved end residues are part of each CDR3. A D gene is named only where the DNA matches it firmly. The size of a clone is reported for some rows only, either as once, few or many, or as a class for expanded clones.

>TRBJ2-7|TRBV27|NA|NA
TGTGCCAGCAGTTGGGGGTACTCCTACGAGCAGTACTTC
CASSWGYSYEQYF
>TRBJ1-2|TRBV6-6|NA|NA
TGTGCCAGCAGTTTCAGGGCAGACCCCGATGGCTACACCTTC
CASSFRADPDGYTF
>TRBJ2-5|TRBV5-1|few|NA
TGCGCCAGCAGCTTGGGACAGGAAAAGTACTTC
CASSLGQEKYF
>TRBJ2-1|TRBV2|NA|NA
TGTGCCAGCAGTCTTTCGGGGGCGGTCTACAATGAGCAGTTCTTC
CASSLSGAVYNEQFF
>TRBJ1-1|TRBV7-9|few|NA
TGTGCCAGCAGCACCATCGAGGGGGGGCCAGGCACTGAAGCTTTCTTT
CASSTIEGGPGTEAFF
>TRBJ2-7|TRBV5-1|few|NA
TGCGCCAGCAGCTGGGCGACGGGCTCCTACGAGCAGTACTTC
CASSWATGSYEQYF
>TRBJ2-2|TRBV20-1|few|NA
TGCAGTGCTAGTCAGCGGAACACCGGGGAGCTGTTTTTT
CSASQRNTGELFF
>TRBJ2-1|TRBV20-1|many|NA
TGCAGTGCTACCGACCAGGGGGGAGGTGAGCAGTTCTTC
CSATDQGGGEQFF
>TRBJ1-6|TRBV2|many|NA
TGTGCCAGCAGTGAAAATGGGCCCGTGCGTTCACCCCTCCACTTT
CASSENGPVRSPLHF
>TRBJ2-1|TRBV12-3/TRBV12-4|many|TRBD2
TGTGCCAGCAGCCCTCCGCCCGGGGGGGCCGTTGAGCAGTTCTTC
CASSPPPGGAVEQFF
>TRBJ1-2|TRBV20-1|many|TRBD1
TGCAGTGCTAGCCCGGGACAGGGGGCCTATGGCTACACCTTC
CSASPGQGAYGYTF
>TRBJ1-1|TRBV7-2|many|NA
TGTGCCAGCAGCTTAGTCACAATGCACACTGAAGCTTTCTTT
CASSLVTMHTEAFF
>TRBJ2-1|TRBV28|NA|NA
TGTGCCAGCAGTCTGGACACTTTTAACAATGAGCAGTTCTTC
CASSLDTFNNEQFF
>TRBJ2-3|TRBV7-2|few|NA
TGTGCCAGCAGCTTAGGAGTCGGGGGTAGGGGGCTGTATACGCAGTATTTT
CASSLGVGGRGLYTQYF
>TRBJ2-3|TRBV4-3|NA|NA
TGCGCCAGCAGCCAAGAAGGGCTAGCTACAGATACGCAGTATTTT
CASSQEGLATDTQYF
>TRBJ2-7|TRBV6-5|NA|NA
TGTGCCAGCAGTTCACCCAGACGCGAGCAGTACTTC
CASSSPRREQYF
>TRBJ2-3|TRBV28|many|NA
TGTGCCAGCGTGGGGCTGGACACAGATACGCAGTATTTT
CASVGLDTDTQYF
>TRBJ2-3|TRBV27|many|NA
TGTGCCAGCAGTTTATACCGGGCCGCGACAGATACGCAGTATTTT
CASSLYRAATDTQYF
>TRBJ1-5|TRBV4-1|few|NA
TGCGCCAGCAGCACACGAGGGTATAGCAATCAGCCCCAGCATTTT
CASSTRGYSNQPQHF
>TRBJ1-1|TRBV2|many|TRBD1
TGTGCCAGCAGCGGGACAGGGTATGAAGCTTTCTTT
CASSGTGYEAFF
>TRBJ1-2|TRBV6-1|many|NA
TGTGCCAGCAGTGAATGGGACGTGGGCTATGGCTACACCTTC
CASSEWDVGYGYTF
>TRBJ1-1|TRBV10-3|few|NA
TGTGCCATCAGTGCGGGGGCCCAGGGGACTGAAGCTTTCTTT
CAISAGAQGTEAFF
>TRBJ1-1|TRBV20-1|NA|NA
TGCAGTAATAAGCGGGACATGGTCTCCACTGAAGCTTTCTTT
CSNKRDMVSTEAFF
>TRBJ2-2|TRBV9|NA|NA
TGTGCCAGCAGCGTACGGAACAGGGCCGGGGAGCTGTTTTTT
CASSVRNRAGELFF
>TRBJ1-1|TRBV10-3|many|NA
TGTGCCATCAGCCCACTGGGGGGGATGAACACTGAAGCTTTCTTT
CAISPLGGMNTEAFF
>TRBJ1-3|TRBV24-1|many|NA
TGTGCCACCAGTGACACAGGCGCCGGAAACACCATATATTTT
CATSDTGAGNTIYF
>TRBJ1-2|TRBV29-1|few|NA
TGCAGCGTTAGGGATGTGGATGGCTACACCTTC
CSVRDVDGYTF
>TRBJ1-4|TRBV29-1|many|NA
TGCAGCGTGGGGAATGAAAAACTGTTTTTT
CSVGNEKLFF
>TRBJ2-2|TRBV6-1|many|TRBD2
TGTGCCAGCAGGGGACTAGCGGGGGGGCCGGACACCGGGGAGCTGTTTTTT
CASRGLAGGPDTGELFF
>TRBJ1-6|TRBV2|few|NA
TGTGCCAGCAGGAGACAAGACTCCTATAATTCACCCCTCCACTTT
CASRRQDSYNSPLHF
>TRBJ1-1|TRBV5-1|NA|TRBD1
TGCGCCAGCAGCTTGACAGGGGGATCGGTGAACACTGAAGCTTTCTTT
CASSLTGGSVNTEAFF
>TRBJ2-3|TRBV2|many|TRBD2
TGTGCCAGCAGTGAAGAGAGGCTAGCGGGGGGCACAGATACGCAGTATTTT
CASSEERLAGGTDTQYF
>TRBJ2-7|TRBV7-9|few|NA
TGTGCCAGCAGCTTGGTACTAGCAGGGGACGAGCAGTACTTC
CASSLVLAGDEQYF
>TRBJ2-3|TRBV3-1|few|NA
TGTGCCAGCAGCCAAAGGGACGGCACAGATACGCAGTATTTT
CASSQRDGTDTQYF
>TRBJ2-7|TRBV5-4|few|NA
TGTGCCAGCAGCCCAGCAGGGCGCAACACCTACGAGCAGTACTTC
CASSPAGRNTYEQYF
>TRBJ2-3|TRBV2|few|TRBD2
TGTGCCAGCATGCGGGGGGCAAGCACAGATACGCAGTATTTT
CASMRGASTDTQYF
>TRBJ1-1|TRBV3-1|many|NA
TGTGCCAGCAGCCAAACCAGGACCATGAACACTGAAGCTTTCTTT
CASSQTRTMNTEAFF
>TRBJ2-1|TRBV6-1|NA|TRBD2
TGTGCCAGCAGTGGCACTAGCGGGGGGTACAATGAGCAGTTCTTC
CASSGTSGGYNEQFF
>TRBJ1-6|TRBV20-1|many|NA
TGCAGTGCTAGAGGGGGCAGGGCACCCCTCCACTTT
CSARGGRAPLHF
>TRBJ1-6|TRBV28|NA|NA
TGTGCCAGCACCCTACCCCAGAATTCACCCCTCCACTTT
CASTLPQNSPLHF
>TRBJ2-2|TRBV30|NA|NA
TGTGCCTGGAACGCTAGGGACACCGGGGAGCTGTTTTTT
CAWNARDTGELFF
>TRBJ2-3|TRBV25-1|few|TRBD1
TGTGCCAGCAGGACAGGGGCGGGTTCAGATACGCAGTATTTT
CASRTGAGSDTQYF
>TRBJ2-3|TRBV20-1|few|TRBD2
TGCAGTGCCCCACTAGCGGGGAGCACAGATACGCAGTATTTT
CSAPLAGSTDTQYF
>TRBJ1-5|TRBV6-5|NA|TRBD1
TGTGCCAGCAGTTACAATACAGGGGCTCAGCCCCAGCATTTT
CASSYNTGAQPQHF
>TRBJ1-3|TRBV28|few|NA
TGTGCCAGCAGTCCCAGACAGGAATCTGGAAACACCATATATTTT
CASSPRQESGNTIYF
>TRBJ2-7|TRBV27|many|TRBD2
TGTGCCAGCACCCAGACGGGATTAGCGGGGGGTTCCTACGAGCAGTACTTC
CASTQTGLAGGSYEQYF
>TRBJ2-3|TRBV21-1|few|NA
TGTGCCAGTGGGACGAACTTTTGTACAGATACGCAGTATTTT
CASGTNFCTDTQYF
>TRBJ1-2|TRBV12-3/TRBV12-4|NA|TRBD1
TGTGCCAGCAGTCCTTCGACAGGGGTGGACTATGGCTACACCTTC
CASSPSTGVDYGYTF
>TRBJ2-3|TRBV6-2/TRBV6-3|NA|NA
TGTGCCAGCAGTTTCACGCTAGTTCTGTGGCGGGGTAGCACAGATACGCAGTATTTT
CASSFTLVLWRGSTDTQYF
>TRBJ1-6|TRBV20-1|many|TRBD1
TGCAGTGCTAGCCCCTGGGACAGCAGCTCCTATAATTCACCCCTCCACTTT
CSASPWDSSSYNSPLHF
>TRBJ2-5|TRBV3-1|NA|NA
TGTGCCAGCAGCCCCTGGAAAGGGATTCACCAAGAGACCCAGTACTTC
CASSPWKGIHQETQYF
>TRBJ2-3|TRBV12-3/TRBV12-4|many|TRBD2
TGTGCCAGCAGTTCTGGAGCGGGGGGGCCCCCTAGCACAGATACGCAGTATTTT
CASSSGAGGPPSTDTQYF
>TRBJ2-1|TRBV12-3/TRBV12-4|NA|NA
TGTGCCAGCAGTTTATCAGAGAGCTCCTACAATGAGCAGTTCTTC
CASSLSESSYNEQFF
>TRBJ2-3|TRBV3-1|few|NA
TGTGCCAGCAGCCCGATGGGGGGGCCATCAGATACGCAGTATTTT
CASSPMGGPSDTQYF
>TRBJ1-5|TRBV20-1|few|NA
TGCAGTGCTAGAGATGGGGGGGGCCGGGGTAGCAATCAGCCCCAGCATTTT
CSARDGGGRGSNQPQHF